The 13 T cell receptor beta chains given below trace back to one sample, sequenced in a study of T cells in Graves' hyperthyroidism and ophthalmopathy. Amplified TCR beta CDR3 regions came from RNA transcripts. The HTBI primer set served for first-round RT-PCR of the TCR CDR3. TCRdb reprocessed the multiplex PCR reads via MiXCR and lists one record per CDR3 protein. Here the sample spans roughly 93,000 distinct CDR3 sequences, about 37% being singletons. Sequencing input: peripheral blood or thyroid tissue (not recorded which). The receptors originated from a woman aged 25 to 39 with Graves' hyperthyroidism.

This clonotype appeared many times. The genes are TRBV5-1 and TRBJ1-6; D call uncertain. The ends were cut back, 0 bases at V and 2 bases at J, with 6 bases in the middle. This CDR3 spans 15 amino acids. CDR1 and CDR2 from the germline V gene are SGHRS and YFSETQ. The CDR3 sequence: CASSLELAYNSPLHF. The CDR3, as DNA: TGCGCCAGCAGCTTGGAACTAGCCTATAATTCACCCCTCCACTTT.

This chain connects TRBV4-2 to TRBJ2-7; 8 nucleotides match TRBD2. The V and J ends lost 4 bases and 6 bases, in that order; junction bases with no gene match: 11. The length of the CDR3 is 15 residues. Germline V gives CDR1 LGHNA, CDR2 YNFKEQ. The CDR3 region is CASSLGGGGLGEQYF. The CDR3 DNA follows: TGTGCCAGCAGCCTGGGGGGAGGGGGACTAGGCGAGCAGTACTTC.

This clonotype has a count of ten or more. CDR3 in amino acids: CASRLQGPETQYF. CDR3 sequence (DNA): TGTGCCAGCAGATTACAGGGGCCGGAGACCCAGTACTTC. The chain carries TRBV28 and TRBJ2-5, with 7 nucleotides matching TRBD1. Germline V gives CDR1 MDHEN, CDR2 SYDVKM. CDR3 length equals 13 residues. Losses at the gene ends were 6 bases for V and 5 bases for J; bases not matched to a gene: 6.

The chain combines TRBV5-5 with TRBJ2-5; 8 nucleotides match TRBD1. V was pared by 2 bases and J by 0 bases, with 3 bases of the junction left unmatched. Germline V gene data show CDR1 as SGHKS and CDR2 as YYEKEE (reference sequence). This CDR3 is built from 15 residues. The chain's CDR3 is CASSFRQGNQETQYF. The CDR3 nucleotides are TGTGCCAGCAGCTTCAGACAGGGGAACCAAGAGACCCAGTACTTC.

The chain recombines TRBV10-3 with TRBJ2-5, with 9 bases that match TRBD1. The V and J ends lost 5 bases and 4 bases, in that order; junction bases with no gene match: 11. CDR1 is ENHRY and CDR2 is SYGVKD in the germline V gene. The CDR3 loop spans 16 amino acids. CDR3 amino acids: CAISRAGTGFGETQYF. In DNA, the CDR3 is TGTGCCATCAGTCGTGCCGGGACAGGGTTTGGAGAGACCCAGTACTTC.

Worth noting for this clonotype: A clone one base away is much larger, so this may be a read error. CDR3: CASSFPASLENQPQHF. The CDR3 coding sequence is TGTGCCAGCAGTTTTCCCGCCAGTCTCGAGAATCAGCCCCAGCATTTT. This sequence joins TRBV7-6 and TRBJ1-5; D uncertain. This CDR3 has 16 amino acids. V was trimmed by 6 bases and J by 4 bases, leaving 19 bases between them. Germline CDR1 is SGHVS and CDR2 is FNYEAQ. Supplemented by reference TRBV7-6 and TRBJ1-5, the full variable domain reads GAGVSQSPRYKVTKRGQDVALRCDPISGHVSLYWYRQALGQGPEFLTYFNYEAQQDKSGLPNDRFSAERPEGSISTLTIQRTEQRDSAMYRCASSFPASLENQPQHFGDGTRLSIL.

This clonotype was observed a single time. This may come from a read error, since a much larger clone is one base off. The chain uses TRBV24-1 and TRBJ1-1; D is ambiguous. This CDR3 is built from 14 residues. Germline CDR1 KGHDR, CDR2 SFDVKD. V was pared by 6 bases and J by 5 bases, with 15 bases between. DNA of the CDR3: TGTGCCACCAGTTTATGGAGGCAGGTTACTGAAGCTTTCTTT. Translating it yields CATSLWRQVTEAFF.

The sample holds one count of this clonotype. The chain carries TRBV10-3 and TRBJ1-4; no definite D call. The V gene lost 5 bases and the J gene lost 0 bases, with 13 bases spanning the gap. Germline CDR1 and CDR2: ENHRY and SYGVKD. The CDR3 is made up of 16 amino acids. In DNA, the CDR3 is TGTGCCATCAGTTCCGAGACGGACGCAACTAATGAAAAACTGTTTTTT. It encodes CAISSETDATNEKLFF.

This clonotype was recorded many times. The chain is built from TRBV12-3 or TRBV12-4 and TRBJ1-1, with D unclear. V lost 6 bases, J lost 6 bases, and 17 bases lay in between. There are 14 residues in the CDR3. This CDR3 reads CASRTGRGVAEAFF. The CDR3 DNA reads TGTGCCAGCAGGACGGGCAGAGGAGTCGCTGAAGCTTTCTTT.

The chain is built from TRBV6-5 and TRBJ2-7; D remains ambiguous. Germline lookup yields CDR1 MNHEY and CDR2 SVGAGI. The V and J ends lost 6 bases and 8 bases respectively, with 11 bases between them. The CDR3 has 11 residues. The CDR3, as DNA: TGTGCCAGCAGATTAGAAGGACAGCAGTACTTC. Encoded protein: CASRLEGQQYF.

This clonotype was found many times. The rearrangement joins TRBV4-2 to TRBJ2-5; TRBD2 matches 8 bases. Trimming removed 0 bases from V and 5 bases from J; junction bases left unmatched: 11. There are 17 residues in the CDR3. Germline V gene lookup returns CDR1 LGHNA and CDR2 YNFKEQ. The DNA for the CDR3 is TGTGCCAGCAGCCAAGATTTATCCGGGAGGGCCGGGGAGACCCAGTACTTC. This sequence encodes CASSQDLSGRAGETQYF.

This clonotype is a singleton in its sample. The chain is built from TRBV14 and TRBJ2-7, with a tentative D call TRBD2 (6 bases). This CDR3 is built from 15 residues. Trimming stripped 4 bases from V and 4 bases from J, with 17 bases between. In germline, CDR1 is SGHDN, CDR2 FVKESK. The CDR3 region is CASSRGPGVTYEQYF. Here the CDR3 DNA reads TGTGCCAGCAGCCGAGGGCCGGGGGTAACGTACGAGCAGTACTTC.

The chain couples TRBV10-3 to TRBJ1-4, with D perhaps TRBD1 (6 bases). The V end lost 5 bases, the J end lost 8 bases, and 9 bases lay between the germline ends. CDR3 length: 12 residues. Germline assignment: CDR1 ENHRY and CDR2 SYGVKD. CDR3 nucleotides: TGTGCCATCAGTCCGGGACAAGAAAAACTGTTTTTT. It translates to CAISPGQEKLFF.